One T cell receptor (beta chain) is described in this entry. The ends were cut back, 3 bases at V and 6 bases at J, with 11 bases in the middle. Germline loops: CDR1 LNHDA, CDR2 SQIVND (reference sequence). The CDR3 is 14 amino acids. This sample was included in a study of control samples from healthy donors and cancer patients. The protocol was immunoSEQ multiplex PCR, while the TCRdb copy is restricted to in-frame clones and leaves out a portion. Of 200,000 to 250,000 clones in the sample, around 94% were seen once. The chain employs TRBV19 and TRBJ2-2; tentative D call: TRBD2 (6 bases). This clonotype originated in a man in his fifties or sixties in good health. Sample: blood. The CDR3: CASSIGGIAGELFF. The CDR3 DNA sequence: TGTGCCAGTAGTATTGGAGGGATCGCCGGGGAGCTGTTTTTT.